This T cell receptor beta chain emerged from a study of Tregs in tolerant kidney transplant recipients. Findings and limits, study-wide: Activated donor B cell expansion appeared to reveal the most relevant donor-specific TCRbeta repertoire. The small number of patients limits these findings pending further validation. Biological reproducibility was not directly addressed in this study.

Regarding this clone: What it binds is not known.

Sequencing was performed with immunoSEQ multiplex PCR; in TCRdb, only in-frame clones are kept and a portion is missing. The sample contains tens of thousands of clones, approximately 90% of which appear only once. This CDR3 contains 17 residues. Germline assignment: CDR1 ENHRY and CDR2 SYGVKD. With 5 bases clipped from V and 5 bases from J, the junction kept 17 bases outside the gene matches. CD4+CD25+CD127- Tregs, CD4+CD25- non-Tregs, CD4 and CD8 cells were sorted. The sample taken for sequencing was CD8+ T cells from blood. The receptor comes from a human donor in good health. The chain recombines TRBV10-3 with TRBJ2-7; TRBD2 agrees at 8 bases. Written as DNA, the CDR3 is TGTGCCATCAGTAAGGGATCCAGCGGGAGCGACTTCAACGAGCAGTACTTC. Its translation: CAISKGSSGSDFNEQYF.